Presented here are 32 T cell receptor beta chains from one specimen sequenced in a study of post-analysis software for immune sequencing data. Study-wide results and limits: Roughly five TRBV segments appeared more often in patients than in controls, and TRBV5-6, TRBV5-1 and TRBV20-1 were among these.

Unique-molecular-identifier-tagged TCR beta cDNA libraries were used. TCRdb ran MiXCR on the PCR reads and lists one entry per CDR3 protein. Seen here are about 540,000 distinct CDR3 sequences, around 36% observed once, and the top ten hold 5% to 6%. The antigens for these receptors are not known. The sample consisted of blood. All receptors come from a girl aged 2-17 years with multiple sclerosis.

The V gene is TRBV4-1, the J gene TRBJ2-1, with 10 bases aligning to TRBD1. There are 18 residues in the CDR3. Per germline, CDR1 MGHRA and CDR2 YSYEKL. The V gene end was trimmed by 2 bases and the J gene end by 1 base; junction bases not matched to a gene: 8. The CDR3 reads CASSQSGDRGRSYNEQFF. In DNA, the CDR3 is TGCGCCAGCAGCCAATCCGGGGACAGGGGACGATCCTACAATGAGCAGTTCTTC.

In its sample, this clonotype was seen a few times. This chain links TRBV7-2 with TRBJ2-1; 8 bases are a match to TRBD1. V lost 1 base, J lost 5 bases, and 4 bases stayed unmatched. From germline, CDR1 is SGHTA and CDR2 FQGNSA. This CDR3 is built from 15 residues. The CDR3 region is CASSLGQGINNEQFF. The CDR3 nucleotides read TGTGCCAGCAGCTTAGGACAGGGGATAAACAATGAGCAGTTCTTC.

This sequence joins TRBV7-9 and TRBJ1-2; D ambiguous. Looked up from germline, CDR1 is SEHNR and CDR2 is FQNEAQ (reference sequence). Trimming stripped 2 bases from V and 4 bases from J, with 5 bases between. The CDR3 is 12 amino acids. The DNA for the CDR3 is TGTGCCAGCAGCTTAAGTCTCTATGGCTACACCTTC. It specifies CASSLSLYGYTF. Complete variable domain (other parts from reference TRBV7-9 and TRBJ1-2): DTGVSQNPRHKITKRGQNVTFRCDPISEHNRLYWYRQTLGQGPEFLTYFQNEAQLEKSRLLSDRFSAERPKGSFSTLEIQRTEQGDSAMYLCASSLSLYGYTFGSGTRLTVV.

This clonotype was observed a few times. V usage is TRBV12-3 or TRBV12-4 and J usage is TRBJ2-7, with 11 bases that match TRBD1. Unmatched junction bases numbered 8, after V lost 6 bases and J lost 4 bases. This CDR3 has 15 residues. CDR3 coding DNA: TGTGCCAGCAGCAAATCGGGACAGGGGGAGTACGAGCAGTACTTC. Amino acid sequence: CASSKSGQGEYEQYF.

The rearrangement links TRBV20-1 to TRBJ2-1; the match to TRBD2 covers 7 bases. CDR1 and CDR2 from the germline V gene are DFQATT and SNEGSKA (reference sequence). V trimming: 5 bases; J trimming: 4 bases; junction bases outside the gene matches: 11. The CDR3 spans 15 residues. The CDR3 spells CSAGTNGGEYNEQFF. CDR3 DNA: TGCAGTGCTGGGACTAACGGGGGAGAATACAATGAGCAGTTCTTC.

The genes are TRBV6-6 and TRBJ1-1, with TRBD1 matching over 7 bases. Germline V gene data show CDR1 as MNHNY and CDR2 as SVGAGI (reference sequence). CDR3 length: 11 residues. CDR3 in DNA: TGTGCAGGGGGCAGGGACACTGAAGCTTTCTTT. Translated: CAGGRDTEAFF.

This clonotype was detected only a few times. The chain carries TRBV27 and TRBJ2-5; either TRBD1 or TRBD2 may supply D (5 bases each). The CDR3 contains 14 residues. Trimming took 5 bases from V and 2 from J, leaving 12 bases between them. CDR1 is MNHEY, CDR2 SMNVEV, per germline (reference sequence). The CDR3 is CASSLRDRQETQYF. The CDR3 DNA sequence: TGTGCCAGCAGTCTACGGGACCGACAAGAGACCCAGTACTTC.

There are a few counts of this clonotype. The chain uses TRBV27 and TRBJ2-5; D is unclear. The CDR3 is 12 amino acids. Germline CDR1 reads MNHEY; CDR2 reads SMNVEV (reference sequence). V lost 5 bases and J 5 bases, leaving 9 bases between the germline ends. Here the CDR3 reads CASSKKGETQYF. CDR3 bases: TGTGCCAGCAGTAAAAAAGGGGAGACCCAGTACTTC.

This clonotype was seen only a few times. The gene calls are TRBV5-1 and TRBJ2-1; 12 bases agree with TRBD2. In germline, CDR1 is SGHRS, CDR2 YFSETQ. CDR3 length equals 14 residues. V gave up 0 bases and J gave up 12 bases; unmatched junction bases: 4. The CDR3 sequence is CASSLVTSGGTQFF. The DNA for the CDR3 is TGCGCCAGCAGCTTGGTAACTAGCGGGGGGACGCAGTTCTTC. The whole variable domain, remainder taken from reference TRBV5-1 and TRBJ2-1, is KAGVTQTPRYLIKTRGQQVTLSCSPISGHRSVSWYQQTPGQGLQFLFEYFSETQRNKGNFPGRFSGRQFSNSRSEMNVSTLELGDSALYLCASSLVTSGGTQFFGPGTRLTVL.

This clonotype has more than one count but fewer than ten. The chain employs TRBV4-1 and TRBJ2-5; 9 bases are a match to TRBD1. CDR3 length: 13 residues. V shed 10 bases and J 5 bases; nucleotides not matched to a gene: 8. Per the germline V gene, CDR1 is MGHRA and CDR2 is YSYEKL. CDR3 coding DNA: TGCGCCATAACAGGGGGCAGAGAGGAGACCCAGTACTTC. It yields the protein CAITGGREETQYF.

The V gene is TRBV7-9, the J gene TRBJ2-1; 7 bases align to TRBD2. Germline CDR1 SEHNR, CDR2 FQNEAQ (reference sequence). Losses at the gene ends were 1 base for V and 4 bases for J; bases not matched to a gene: 10. This CDR3 contains 17 residues. CDR3 in DNA: TGTGCCAGCAGCTTAGGCTCTGGGGGGGGTGGATACAATGAGCAGTTCTTC. Translating it yields CASSLGSGGGGYNEQFF.

This clonotype was detected many times. The junction departs from the called germline gene at one end, perhaps through a read error. The V gene is TRBV5-1, the J gene TRBJ2-1, with D possibly TRBD2 on 7 matching bases. The CDR3 contains 15 residues. The germline V gene has CDR1 SGHRS and CDR2 YFSETQ. DNA of the CDR3: TGTGCCAGCAGCTTAGGGGGGGGAACCTACAATGAGCAGTTCTTC. It is translated as CASSLGGGTYNEQFF. Full variable domain (remainder filled in from reference TRBV5-1 and TRBJ2-1): KAGVTQTPRYLIKTRGQQVTLSCSPISGHRSVSWYQQTPGQGLQFLFEYFSETQRNKGNFPGRFSGRQFSNSRSEMNVSTLELGDSALYLCASSLGGGTYNEQFFGPGTRLTVL.

This clonotype has only a few counts. This CDR3 reads CASSPRGQLNYGYTF. CDR3 nucleotides: TGTGCCAGCTCACCACGGGGACAGCTAAACTATGGCTACACCTTC. This sequence joins TRBV18 and TRBJ1-2; 7 nucleotides line up with TRBD1. The CDR3 loop spans 15 amino acids. J lost 2 bases, V lost 1 base, and 4 bases had no gene match. The V gene's germline CDR1 is KGHSH and CDR2 LQKENI.

The chain links TRBV28 to TRBJ1-5; 10 nucleotides match TRBD1. The CDR3 length is 16 residues. J lost 5 bases, V lost 2 bases, and 6 bases had no gene match. Germline V gene lookup returns CDR1 MDHEN and CDR2 SYDVKM. The CDR3 nucleotides are TGTGCCAGCAGTTTAAACCCCGGGACAGGGGATCAGCCCCAGCATTTT. Protein sequence: CASSLNPGTGDQPQHF. Full variable domain (remainder filled in from reference TRBV28 and TRBJ1-5): DVKVTQSSRYLVKRTGEKVFLECVQDMDHENMFWYRQDPGLGLRLIYFSYDVKMKEKGDIPEGYSVSREKKERFSLILESASTNQTSMYLCASSLNPGTGDQPQHFGDGTRLSIL.

This clonotype was observed a few times. The chain carries TRBV5-6 and TRBJ1-2; the D is unclear. Trimming shortened V by 4 bases and J by 5 bases, and 12 bases separated the two germline ends. The germline V gene encodes CDR1 SGHDT and CDR2 YYEEEE. The CDR3 loop spans 13 amino acids. Here the CDR3 DNA reads TGTGCCAGCAGCCTATTCCGGGGATATGGCTACACCTTC. Its protein product is CASSLFRGYGYTF.

This clonotype was seen a few times. The rearrangement links TRBV6-5 to TRBJ1-6; D may be TRBD1 (5 bases). CDR3 length: 19 amino acids. The germline V gene has CDR1 MNHEY and CDR2 SVGAGI. V lost 0 bases and J 0 bases, leaving 15 bases between the germline ends. CDR3 DNA: TGTGCCAGCAGTTACTCGCACGGGGGTTCAAGCTCCTATAATTCACCCCTCCACTTT. This codes for CASSYSHGGSSSYNSPLHF.

The chain employs TRBV7-9 and TRBJ1-1, with D unresolved. The CDR3 runs to 13 residues. V was shortened by 2 bases and J by 3 bases, with 7 bases between the two germline ends. Germline loops: CDR1 SEHNR, CDR2 FQNEAQ (reference sequence). The CDR3 spells CASSLQADTEAFF. The CDR3 region has the DNA TGTGCCAGCAGCTTACAGGCGGACACTGAAGCTTTCTTT. The full variable domain, rest sourced from reference TRBV7-9 and TRBJ1-1, is DTGVSQNPRHKITKRGQNVTFRCDPISEHNRLYWYRQTLGQGPEFLTYFQNEAQLEKSRLLSDRFSAERPKGSFSTLEIQRTEQGDSAMYLCASSLQADTEAFFGQGTRLTVV.

This clonotype was picked up a small number of times. This rearrangement joins TRBV3-1 to TRBJ2-5; maybe TRBD2 (5 bases). CDR3 size: 13 residues. Germline CDR1 reads LGHDT; CDR2 reads YNNKEL (reference sequence). The V end lost 2 bases, the J end lost 11 bases, and 15 bases lay between the germline ends. CDR3 nucleotides: TGTGCCAGCAGCCAATTCGCGGTGAGGGAGCAGTACTTC. It yields the protein CASSQFAVREQYF.

The CDR3: CSARAGAMNTEAFF. The CDR3 DNA reads TGCAGTGCTAGAGCGGGCGCCATGAACACTGAAGCTTTCTTT. The rearrangement joins TRBV20-1 to TRBJ1-1, with D hard to call. This CDR3 is 14 amino acids long. Trimming took off 1 base at V and 0 bases at J, with 9 bases between the two ends. Germline V gene data show CDR1 as DFQATT and CDR2 as SNEGSKA (reference sequence).

The rearrangement links TRBV29-1 to TRBJ1-4, with 7 bases lining up with TRBD1. CDR3 size: 13 residues. Per germline, CDR1 SQVTM and CDR2 ANQGSEA. With 7 bases clipped from V and 5 bases from J, the junction kept 7 bases outside the gene matches. The DNA of the CDR3 is TGCAGCGCAAACAGGGGAGGGAATGAAAAACTGTTTTTT. Amino acid sequence: CSANRGGNEKLFF.

A few counts support this clonotype. J is TRBJ1-4 and V is TRBV29-1, with D hard to call. Looked up from germline, CDR1 is SQVTM and CDR2 is ANQGSEA. This CDR3 spans 15 amino acids. V was cut by 0 bases and J by 7 bases, with 15 bases left in between. CDR3 region: CSVEDLTLESEKLFF. The CDR3 nucleotides are TGCAGCGTTGAAGATCTTACCCTTGAGAGTGAAAAACTGTTTTTT.

This clonotype was found a few times. The V call is TRBV10-1, the J call TRBJ2-2, with D possibly being TRBD2 (5 bases). This CDR3 spans 14 amino acids. The V gene lost 10 bases and the J gene lost 1 base, with 13 bases spanning the gap. Germline V gene data show CDR1 as WNHNN and CDR2 as SYGVQD (reference sequence). CDR3 region: CATRGQLNTGELFF. CDR3 DNA: TGCGCCACCAGAGGGCAGCTGAACACCGGGGAGCTGTTTTTT.

This clonotype was seen only a few times. This chain joins TRBV18 and TRBJ1-2; TRBD1 might be the D (5 bases). Germline-derived CDR1 and CDR2 are KGHSH and LQKENI. The ends were cut back, 1 base at V and 0 bases at J, with 12 bases in the middle. This CDR3 comprises 16 residues. In DNA form, the CDR3 reads TGTGCCAGCTCACCACTACCGACAGATACTAACTATGGCTACACCTTC. It encodes CASSPLPTDTNYGYTF.

This clonotype was seen a few times. The chain employs TRBV29-1 and TRBJ2-3; TRBD2 matches at 7 bases. The CDR3 is 12 amino acids. Germline CDR1 and CDR2: SQVTM and ANQGSEA. Unmatched junction bases numbered 3, after V lost 4 bases and J lost 5 bases. The CDR3, as DNA: TGCAGCGTTGGACTAGCAGAAGATACGCAGTATTTT. Its translation is CSVGLAEDTQYF.

In DNA form, the CDR3 reads TGTGCCACCAGCAGAGATCCCCAGGGATCGGGGACTGAAGCTTTCTTT. Translating gives CATSRDPQGSGTEAFF. The rearrangement joins TRBV15 to TRBJ1-1, with D tentatively TRBD1 (5 bases). V was cut by 0 bases and J by 5 bases, with 16 bases left in between. The germline CDR1 and CDR2 sequences are LNHNV and YYDKDF (reference sequence). The CDR3 is made up of 16 amino acids.

The CDR3 loop is CASSLTAKETQYF. As DNA, the CDR3 is TGTGCCAGCAGTTTAACGGCCAAAGAGACCCAGTACTTC. The chain has TRBV12-3 or TRBV12-4 and TRBJ2-5; no firm D call. This CDR3 is 13 amino acids long. V lost 2 bases, J lost 3 bases, and 7 bases lay in between.

Turning to this clonotype: A junction end diverges from the germline sequence, so it may reflect a read error. The chain recombines TRBV7-2 with TRBJ2-1; possible D gene TRBD1, 5 bases. This CDR3 region has 14 residues. CDR1 is SGHTA and CDR2 is FQGNSA in the germline V gene. The CDR3 DNA reads as TGTGCCAGCAGCTTCGCACAGGCCTACAATGAGCGGTTCTTC. Encoded protein: CASSFAQAYNERFF.

The chain is built from TRBV15 and TRBJ2-1; 12 bases match TRBD2. Looked up from germline, CDR1 is LNHNV and CDR2 is YYDKDF (reference sequence). The CDR3 runs to 15 residues. V dropped 2 bases and J dropped 8; count of bases not matched to a gene: 4. DNA for the CDR3: TGTGCCACCAGCAGATTACTAGCGGGGGGAGATGAGCAGTTCTTC. This gives the protein CATSRLLAGGDEQFF.

Comment on this clonotype: Likely a read error: the CDR3 ends without its conserved phenylalanine or tryptophan. V is TRBV29-1 and J is TRBJ2-4; D is ambiguous. The J call could be wrong; TRBJ2-7 is a better fit for the DNA end. From germline, CDR1 is SQVTM and CDR2 ANQGSEA. The CDR3 has 12 residues. CDR3 DNA sequence: TGCAGCGTTGTAGAAATGACCCACGAGCAGTACTGC. This translates into CSVVEMTHEQYC.

This clonotype has ten or more counts. Its ends do not fully match the called genes, so a read error is possible. This chain links TRBV12-3 or TRBV12-4 with TRBJ2-3; 12 bases line up with TRBD2. CDR3 length equals 14 residues. The CDR3 DNA reads as TGTGCCAGCAGTCTAGCGGGGGGGCTAGATACGCAGTATTTT. This encodes CASSLAGGLDTQYF.

There are many counts of this clonotype. V usage is TRBV7-9 and J usage is TRBJ2-5; D may be TRBD2 (5 bases). Germline assignment: CDR1 SEHNR and CDR2 FQNEAQ (reference sequence). CDR3 length: 14 amino acids. V dropped 0 bases and J dropped 7 bases, with 12 bases sitting between them. For the CDR3, the DNA is TGTGCCAGCAGCTTAGCGGGGTATGGAGGGACCCAGTACTTC. It is translated as CASSLAGYGGTQYF.

A remark on this clonotype: Sequence at one end of the junction differs from germline and may be a read error. V is TRBV4-1 and J is TRBJ2-3; 13 bases are a match to TRBD2. This CDR3 comprises 16 residues. Germline CDR1 MGHRA, CDR2 YSYEKL. CDR3 DNA sequence: TGCGCCAACAGCCGTACTAGCGGGGGGGCCGAAGATACGCAGTATTTT. This sequence encodes CANSRTSGGAEDTQYF.